This TCR beta chain emerged from a study of T-cell memory formation after mild COVID-19 (dated by TCRdb to the early 2020s). With respect to the entire study: TCR sequence clusters from the two donors were found to be largely donor specific. Two young, previously healthy adult volunteers made up the cohort, one male and one female. Longitudinal TCRalpha and TCRbeta repertoire sequencing tracked T-cell clones expanding and contracting after mild COVID-19 in two donors.

A note on this clonotype: Its specific antigen is unknown. Base qualities are not provided; no much larger clone lies one nucleotide away.

Ficoll-Paque density gradient centrifugation was used to isolate PBMCs. This sample was sequenced with an Illumina NovaSeq 6000. TCRalpha and TCRbeta cDNA libraries were constructed by 5'RACE with constant-segment primers, with sample barcodes and unique molecular identifiers being introduced. Trizol reagent was used to extract RNA from every sample. Amplification of the libraries took two PCR steps, and the second step added a second sample barcode plus Illumina TruSeq adapters. Sequencing of the libraries was done on an Illumina NovaSeq, producing 2 x 150 bp paired-end reads. Per the source publication's procedure: Demultiplexing of reads and collapsing into UMI-guided consensus sequences were performed with migec v1.2.7. With mixcr v2.1.11, UMI consensuses were aligned to TRA and TRB V and J templates and assembled into clonotypes. A clonotype was counted as expanded or contracted only when both edgeR and NoisET called the clonotype significant, with the noise models trained on biological replicates. For edgeR calls, the thresholds were a false discovery rate-adjusted p below 0.01 and a log2 fold-change of 1. As an exploratory analysis of dynamics, PCA with hierarchical clustering was applied to max-normalized trajectories of the 1000 most abundant clonotypes. Separately sequenced CD4+ and CD8+ repertoires were used to assign a CD4 or CD8 phenotype to each responding clone. TCRdb trimmed the raw reads at Q25, called clones with MiXCR and kept productive beta chains. Merged by CDR3 protein, the rows form single entries marked with the most common genes and DNA. The V and J calls were not made by the authors but by TCRdb's processing. The sample data list 300,000 to 400,000 distinct CDR3 sequences, and 25% to 30% of these were observed just once. The ten biggest clones cover approximately 15% of the sample.

Between the V and J ends, shortened by 3 bases and 5 bases respectively, the junction contains 13 bases. CDR1 and CDR2 are read off the germline V gene (reference sequence) as LNHDA and SQIVND. From the cysteine through the phenylalanine, the CDR3 covers 14 amino acids. Only the CDR3 DNA stays, 42 bases, in frame from base 1. The paper as a whole reports these results and caveats: The study covered only a couple of mild cases, and larger cohorts including severe cases with pre-infection samples were considered necessary. SARS-CoV-2 specificity was not confirmed for the second-wave clones peaking on day 37. The detection of some responding clones in pre-infection memory suggests that pre-existing cross-reactive memory T cells joined the SARS-CoV-2 response. Clones that contracted from day 15 to 85 showed balanced CD4/CD8 phenotypes, whereas a second wave of clones that expanded from day 15 to 37 leaned towards CD4+. Contracting CD4+ clones were found mainly in CM and EM memory subsets, while CD8+ clones were enriched in EMRA.

The sequence links TRBV19 to TRBJ1-1, and perhaps TRBD1 as D gene, on 5 matching bases. The sequenced sample was PBMCs or a T cell subset sorted from them (not recorded which). This receptor was taken from an adult woman who had mild COVID-19 (a few samples of this study predate the infection). The sample titles of this study are shuffled in the database, so cell type and time point are left out; the donor was told from shared clones. The CDR3 reads as follows: CASSIFQGRTEAFF. The nucleotide sequence is given as TGTGCCAGTAGTATTTTTCAGGGCAGGACTGAAGCTTTCTTT.